Listed below are T cell receptor beta chains from one sample, sequenced in a study of cytomegalovirus exposure and HLA in healthy donors. Assay: immunoSEQ multiplex PCR; the TCRdb copy retains only in-frame clones and omits some. The sample has about 150,000 clones, roughly 67% seen once. Sequencing was performed on PBMCs. Every receptor here comes from a woman aged 18-29 years in good health and CMV-seropositive. Both conserved end residues are part of each CDR3. Fields, in order: CDR3 length, V gene, clone size, D gene, J gene, CDR3 DNA, CDR3 protein. D genes are given only for firm matches. Clone size, where shown, is once, few, many, or a class for clones that have expanded.

15	TRBV7-2	-	TRBD1	TRBJ2-7	TGTGCCAGCAGCCAGGACAGGGGGCCAACCTACGAGCAGTACTTC	CASSQDRGPTYEQYF
14	TRBV2	once	TRBD1	TRBJ2-7	TGTGCCAGCAGTGAAGGGACAGGGGCCAACGAGCAGTACTTC	CASSEGTGANEQYF
15	TRBV5-1	-	TRBD1	TRBJ2-5	TGCGCCAGCAGCTCCCGGACAGGGGCAGTGAAGACCCAGTACTTC	CASSSRTGAVKTQYF
21	TRBV7-7	-	-	TRBJ2-1	TGTGCTAGCAACGATGAGTGGGGTGAGTCAAGCCTGAGGGGGAATGAGGTCGAGCAGTTCTTC	CASNDEWGESSLRGNEVEQFF
15	TRBV7-3	-	-	TRBJ2-3	TGTGCCAGCAGCCCCTCGGGACTCCGCACAGATACGCAGTATTTT	CASSPSGLRTDTQYF
16	TRBV18	-	-	TRBJ2-7	TGTGCCAGCTCACCAGGGTCGAGGACATACTCCTACGAGCAGTACTTC	CASSPGSRTYSYEQYF
14	TRBV19	-	-	TRBJ2-5	TGTGCCAGTAGTATCGGAGTCCCCCGGGAGACCCAGTACTTC	CASSIGVPRETQYF
13	TRBV30	-	-	TRBJ1-2	TGTGCCTGGAGGAACAGGGACCCCTATGGCTACACCTTC	CAWRNRDPYGYTF
16	TRBV6-6	-	TRBD1	TRBJ1-5	TGTGCCAGCAGTCCCGGGACAGGGATGATCAATCAGCCCCAGCATTTT	CASSPGTGMINQPQHF
16	TRBV9	-	TRBD2	TRBJ2-3	TGTGCCAGCAGCCCAACCAGCGGGGGGGCCGGGGATACGCAGTATTTT	CASSPTSGGAGDTQYF
15	TRBV5-6	few	-	TRBJ2-1	TGTGCCAGCAGCTTGGGGCCCAACACCTACAATGAGCAGTTCTTC	CASSLGPNTYNEQFF
15	TRBV9	-	TRBD1	TRBJ2-6	TGTGCCAGCAGCCTCGACAGGGGTGGGGCCAACGTCCTGACTTTC	CASSLDRGGANVLTF
16	TRBV6-4	-	TRBD2	TRBJ2-3	TGTGCCAGCAGTGACACCCCGGGGGGGCCTGGGGATACGCAGTATTTT	CASSDTPGGPGDTQYF
15	TRBV7-8	-	-	TRBJ2-7	TGTGCCAGCAGCTTAGTTCAGGGGACGGGGTACGAGCAGTACTTC	CASSLVQGTGYEQYF
14	TRBV10-3	-	-	TRBJ2-5	TGTGCCATCAGCTACGGGGGGCGCGCGGAGACCCAGTACTTC	CAISYGGRAETQYF
13	TRBV5-6	-	-	TRBJ1-3	TGTGCCAGCAGCCGGGCTGGGGGGAACACCATATATTTT	CASSRAGGNTIYF
12	TRBV30	few	-	TRBJ2-7	TGTGCCTGGAGTGTACTGAGCTACGAGCAGTACTTC	CAWSVLSYEQYF
16	TRBV5-1	-	-	TRBJ1-2	TGCGCCAGCAGCCCCGGAAGTTCGGGGGAGGTAAGTGGCTACACCTTC	CASSPGSSGEVSGYTF
16	TRBV5-4	-	TRBD1	TRBJ2-7	TGTGCCAGCAGCTTGGATCAGGGACAGGACACCTACGAGCAGTACTTC	CASSLDQGQDTYEQYF
12	TRBV18	-	TRBD1	TRBJ1-1	TGTGCCAGCTCAAGGGGGCTCACTGAAGCTTTCTTT	CASSRGLTEAFF
14	TRBV6-6	few	-	TRBJ2-3	TGTGCCAGCTCCGCCTGGGCCCAACAAGATACGCAGTATTTT	CASSAWAQQDTQYF
13	TRBV7-3	-	TRBD2	TRBJ2-7	TGTGCCAGCAGCTTAGGGACGGGAGGGGAGCAGTACTTC	CASSLGTGGEQYF
13	TRBV4-3	-	TRBD1	TRBJ1-2	TGCGCCAGCAGCCAGGGACAGGGGGCAGGCTACACCTTC	CASSQGQGAGYTF
11	TRBV30	once	-	TRBJ2-3	TGTGCCTGGAGTGTACAAGATACGCAGTATTTT	CAWSVQDTQYF
18	TRBV30	-	TRBD2	TRBJ2-2	TGTGCCTGGTCCCAATGGACTAGCGGGGGGCCGGTCACCGGGGAGCTGTTTTTT	CAWSQWTSGGPVTGELFF
16	TRBV4-3	-	-	TRBJ2-5	TGCGCCAGCAGCCCTCAGGGTCTCGGTCGAAAAGAGACCCAGTACTTC	CASSPQGLGRKETQYF
15	TRBV5-1	-	-	TRBJ2-5	TGCGCCAGCAGCTCCTGGTCGCCGGGGAGGGAGACCCAGTACTTC	CASSSWSPGRETQYF
15	TRBV27	-	-	TRBJ1-2	TGTGCCAGCAGTTCCGATACCAGGTATCACTATGGCTACACCTTC	CASSSDTRYHYGYTF
14	TRBV12-1	-	-	TRBJ1-5	TGTGCCAGCAGCCAGACAGTTAGCAATCAGCCCCAGCATTTT	CASSQTVSNQPQHF
15	TRBV7-2	few	TRBD2	TRBJ2-1	TGTGCCAGCAGCGTACTAGCGGGACCATACAATGAGCAGTTCTTC	CASSVLAGPYNEQFF
13	TRBV18	-	TRBD2	TRBJ2-5	TGTGCCAGCTCACCAGGACTAGAAGAGACCCAGTACTTC	CASSPGLEETQYF
13	TRBV6-1	few	-	TRBJ2-3	TGTGCCAGCAGTGAACGACAGGCCTATACGCAGTATTTT	CASSERQAYTQYF
15	TRBV9	-	-	TRBJ1-1	TGTGCCAGCAGCGCGGACCAGGGAATGGTCACTGAAGCTTTCTTT	CASSADQGMVTEAFF
15	TRBV5-8	-	TRBD1	TRBJ1-5	TGTGCCAGCAGCTTAAGGGGGCTCGGCAATCAGCCCCAGCATTTT	CASSLRGLGNQPQHF
13	TRBV27	few	TRBD1	TRBJ2-2	TGTGCCAGCTATGACAGGGCCCCCGGGGAGCTGTTTTTT	CASYDRAPGELFF
15	TRBV2	-	TRBD1	TRBJ2-1	TGTGCCAGGAAAGCCGGGACAGGGCGTTCTGGTGAGCAGTTCTTC	CARKAGTGRSGEQFF
13	TRBV7-6	-	-	TRBJ2-7	TGTGCCAGCAGCTTAGATGGGCTGTACGAGCAGTACTTC	CASSLDGLYEQYF
15	TRBV27	-	-	TRBJ1-2	TGTGCCAGCAGTTTATCGGCAGGGAAAAACTATGGCTACACCTTC	CASSLSAGKNYGYTF
13	TRBV2	-	TRBD2	TRBJ2-1	TGTGCCAGCCGTAGCGGGGGCACCAATGAGCAGTTCTTC	CASRSGGTNEQFF
14	TRBV27	-	TRBD1	TRBJ1-4	TGTGCCACCCCTCGGGCGACAGGGAATGAAAAACTGTTTTTT	CATPRATGNEKLFF
15	TRBV15	-	TRBD1	TRBJ1-5	TGTGCCACCAGCAGAGGTGACAGGGGTGGGCAGCCCCAGCATTTT	CATSRGDRGGQPQHF
13	TRBV5-1	-	-	TRBJ2-2	TGCGCCAGCAGCCAGACTGGCGTTGGGGAGCTGTTTTTT	CASSQTGVGELFF
15	TRBV6-5	-	TRBD1	TRBJ1-6	TGTGCCAGCAGCCGACAGGGATCGTATAATTCACCCCTCCACTTT	CASSRQGSYNSPLHF
14	TRBV6-5	-	TRBD1	TRBJ1-3	TGTGCCACCCGCCGGGGACAGGGCGGAAACACCATATATTTT	CATRRGQGGNTIYF
17	TRBV19	once	-	TRBJ1-5	TGTGCCAGTAGTATAAGGTCGGGATATCAGTCTAGGTCCTTGGTGCATTTT	CASSIRSGYQSRSLVHF
18	TRBV7-6	-	TRBD2	TRBJ2-1	TGTGCCAGCAGCACTAACCCGGGGAGCGGGGGGGCCTACAATGAGCAGTTCTTC	CASSTNPGSGGAYNEQFF
15	TRBV5-6	-	TRBD1	TRBJ1-2	TGTGCCAGCAGAAAGGCGACAGGGGACAGGAATGGCTACACCTTC	CASRKATGDRNGYTF
15	TRBV5-8	-	-	TRBJ2-7	TGTGCCAGCAGTATCAGACAGGGAGGATTCCACGAGCAGTACTTC	CASSIRQGGFHEQYF
13	TRBV29-1	-	-	TRBJ2-1	TGCAGCGTTGACCCGGCAGGCTACAGTGAGCAGTTCTTC	CSVDPAGYSEQFF
14	TRBV5-4	-	-	TRBJ1-1	TGTGCCAGCAGCCCGGACCCCGAGGGTACTGAAGCTTTCTTT	CASSPDPEGTEAFF
15	TRBV18	once	-	TRBJ2-7	TGTGCCAGCTCATCGCCGGGTTCAGGGCAGAACGAGCAGTACTTC	CASSSPGSGQNEQYF
15	TRBV4-3	-	-	TRBJ2-7	TGCGCCAGCAGCCAAGGGCCGGGGAAATCCTACGAGCAGTACTTC	CASSQGPGKSYEQYF
15	TRBV19	-	-	TRBJ2-1	TGTGCCAGCACCCGGCTAGCCGGCTCCTACAATGAGCAGTTCTTC	CASTRLAGSYNEQFF
13	TRBV9	-	-	TRBJ2-5	TGTGCCAGCAGCGTAGCGCTAGGAGGGACCCAGTACTTC	CASSVALGGTQYF